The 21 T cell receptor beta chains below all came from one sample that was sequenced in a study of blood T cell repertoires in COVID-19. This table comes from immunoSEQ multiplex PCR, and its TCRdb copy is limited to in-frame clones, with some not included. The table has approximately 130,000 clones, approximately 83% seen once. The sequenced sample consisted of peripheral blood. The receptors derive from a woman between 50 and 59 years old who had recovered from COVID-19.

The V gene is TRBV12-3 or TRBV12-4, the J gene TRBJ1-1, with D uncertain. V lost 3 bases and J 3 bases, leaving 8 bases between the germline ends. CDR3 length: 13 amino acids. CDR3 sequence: CASSFAGYTEAFF. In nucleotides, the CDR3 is TGTGCCAGCAGTTTCGCGGGGTACACTGAAGCTTTCTTT.

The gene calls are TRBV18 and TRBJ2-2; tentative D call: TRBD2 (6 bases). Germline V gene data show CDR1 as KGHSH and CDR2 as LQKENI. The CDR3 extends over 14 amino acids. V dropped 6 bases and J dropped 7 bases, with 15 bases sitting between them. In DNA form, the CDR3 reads TGTGCCAGCTCCCCCGGAGGGAAGGACGGGGAGCTGTTTTTT. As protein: CASSPGGKDGELFF. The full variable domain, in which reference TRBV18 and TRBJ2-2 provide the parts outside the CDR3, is NAGVMQNPRHLVRRRGQEARLRCSPMKGHSHVYWYRQLPEEGLKFMVYLQKENIIDESGMPKERFSAEFPKEGPSILRIQQVVRGDSAAYFCASSPGGKDGELFFGEGSRLTVL.

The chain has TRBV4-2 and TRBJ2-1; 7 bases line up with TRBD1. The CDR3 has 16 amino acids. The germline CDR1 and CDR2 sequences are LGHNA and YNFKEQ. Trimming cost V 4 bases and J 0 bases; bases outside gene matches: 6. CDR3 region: CASSRSGQSSYNEQFF. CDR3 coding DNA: TGTGCCAGCAGCCGGTCGGGACAGAGCTCCTACAATGAGCAGTTCTTC.

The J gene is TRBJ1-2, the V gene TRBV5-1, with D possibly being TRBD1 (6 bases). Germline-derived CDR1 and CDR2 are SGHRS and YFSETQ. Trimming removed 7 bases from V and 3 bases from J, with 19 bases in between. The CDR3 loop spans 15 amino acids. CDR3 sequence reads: CASYNRGTPHYGYTF. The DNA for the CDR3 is TGCGCCAGCTATAACCGAGGGACACCCCACTATGGCTACACCTTC.

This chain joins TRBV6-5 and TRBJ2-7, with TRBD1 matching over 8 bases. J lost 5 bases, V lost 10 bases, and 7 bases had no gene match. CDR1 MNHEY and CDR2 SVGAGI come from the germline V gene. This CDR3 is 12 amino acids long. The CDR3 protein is CATRQGRNEQYF. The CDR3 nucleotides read TGTGCCACCCGACAGGGGAGAAACGAGCAGTACTTC.

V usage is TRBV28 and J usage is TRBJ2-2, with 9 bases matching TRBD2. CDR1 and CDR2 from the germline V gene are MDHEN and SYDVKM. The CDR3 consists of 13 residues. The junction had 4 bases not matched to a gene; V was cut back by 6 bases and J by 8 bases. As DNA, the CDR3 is TGTGCCAGCAGCAGCGGACTAGCGGGGGAGCTGTTTTTT. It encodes CASSSGLAGELFF.

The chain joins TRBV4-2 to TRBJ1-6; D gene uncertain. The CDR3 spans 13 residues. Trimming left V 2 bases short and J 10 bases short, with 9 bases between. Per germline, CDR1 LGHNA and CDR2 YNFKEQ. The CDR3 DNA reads TGTGCCAGCAGCCAATCGCGGGGATCACCCCTCCACTTT. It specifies CASSQSRGSPLHF.

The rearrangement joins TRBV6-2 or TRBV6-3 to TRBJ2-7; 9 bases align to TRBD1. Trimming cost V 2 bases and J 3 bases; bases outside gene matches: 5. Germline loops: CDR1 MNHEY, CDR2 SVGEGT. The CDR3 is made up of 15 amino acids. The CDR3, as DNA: TGTGCCAGCAGTTACGCACAGGGGGCGGGCTACGAGCAGTACTTC. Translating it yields CASSYAQGAGYEQYF.

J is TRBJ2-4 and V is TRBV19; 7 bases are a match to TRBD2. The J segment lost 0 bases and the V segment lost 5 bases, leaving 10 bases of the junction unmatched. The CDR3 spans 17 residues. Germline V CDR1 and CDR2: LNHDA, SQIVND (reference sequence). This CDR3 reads CASSWRETAGAKNIQYF. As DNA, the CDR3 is TGTGCCAGTAGTTGGCGGGAGACCGCGGGAGCCAAAAACATTCAGTACTTC.

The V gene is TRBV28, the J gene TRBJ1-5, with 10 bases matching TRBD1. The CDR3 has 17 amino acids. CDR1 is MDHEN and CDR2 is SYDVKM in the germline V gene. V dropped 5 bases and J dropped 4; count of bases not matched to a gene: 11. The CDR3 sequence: CASSVPGQGRVNQPQHF. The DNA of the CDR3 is TGTGCCAGCAGTGTCCCGGGACAGGGGAGGGTAAATCAGCCCCAGCATTTT.

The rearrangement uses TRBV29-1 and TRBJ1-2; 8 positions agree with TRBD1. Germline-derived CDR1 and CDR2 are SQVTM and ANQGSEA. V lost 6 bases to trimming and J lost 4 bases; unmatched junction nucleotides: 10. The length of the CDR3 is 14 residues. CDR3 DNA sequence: TGCAGCGTGGGGGGATCAGGGGGCGGCTATGGCTACACCTTC. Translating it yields CSVGGSGGGYGYTF. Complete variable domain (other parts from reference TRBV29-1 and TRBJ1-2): SAVISQKPSRDICQRGTSLTIQCQVDSQVTMMFWYRQQPGQSLTLIATANQGSEATYESGFVIDKFPISRPNLTFSTLTVSNMSPEDSSIYLCSVGGSGGGYGYTFGSGTRLTVV.

CDR3 bases: TGTGCCAGCAGCTCGGGACAGGGGAGAGAAAAACTGTTTTTT. Residues: CASSSGQGREKLFF. The V and J genes are TRBV5-4 and TRBJ1-4, with TRBD1 matching 10 bases. This CDR3 spans 14 amino acids. The V gene end was trimmed by 3 bases and the J gene end by 8 bases; junction bases not matched to a gene: 4. CDR1 and CDR2 (germline): SGHNT, YYREEE (reference sequence).

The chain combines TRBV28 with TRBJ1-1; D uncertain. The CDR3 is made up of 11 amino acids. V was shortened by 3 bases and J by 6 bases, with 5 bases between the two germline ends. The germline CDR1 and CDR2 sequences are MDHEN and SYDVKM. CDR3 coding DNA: TGTGCCAGCAGTTTTCGAGCTGAAGCTTTCTTT. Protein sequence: CASSFRAEAFF.

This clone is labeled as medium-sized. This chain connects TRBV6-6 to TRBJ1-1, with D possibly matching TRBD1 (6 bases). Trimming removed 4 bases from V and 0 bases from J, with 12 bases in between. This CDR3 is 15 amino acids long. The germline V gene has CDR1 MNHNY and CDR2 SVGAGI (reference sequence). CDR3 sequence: CASSSTGQMNTEAFF. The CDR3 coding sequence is TGTGCCAGCAGTTCCACTGGACAGATGAACACTGAAGCTTTCTTT.

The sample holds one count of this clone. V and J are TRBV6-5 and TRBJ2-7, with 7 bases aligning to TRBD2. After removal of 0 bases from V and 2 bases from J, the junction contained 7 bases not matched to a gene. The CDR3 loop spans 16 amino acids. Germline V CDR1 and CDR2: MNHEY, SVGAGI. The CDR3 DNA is TGTGCCAGCAGTTACTCTGCGGGAGTGGAAACCTACGAGCAGTACTTC. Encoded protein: CASSYSAGVETYEQYF.

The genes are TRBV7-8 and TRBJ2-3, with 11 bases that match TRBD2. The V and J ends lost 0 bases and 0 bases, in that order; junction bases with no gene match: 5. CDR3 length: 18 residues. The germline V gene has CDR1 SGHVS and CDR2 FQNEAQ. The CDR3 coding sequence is TGTGCCAGCAGCTTAGCCTTAGCGGGGGGGCTTAGCACAGATACGCAGTATTTT. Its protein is CASSLALAGGLSTDTQYF.

CDR3 DNA: TGTGCCAGCAGCTTATTAGGCGGGAGTAGTTACAATGAGCAGTTCTTC. Translation gives CASSLLGGSSYNEQFF. The chain has TRBV7-2 and TRBJ2-1; 7 bases align to TRBD2. Germline V CDR1 and CDR2: SGHTA, FQGNSA. The trim removed 2 bases at V and 4 bases at J, leaving 8 bases unmatched. The length of the CDR3 is 16 residues.

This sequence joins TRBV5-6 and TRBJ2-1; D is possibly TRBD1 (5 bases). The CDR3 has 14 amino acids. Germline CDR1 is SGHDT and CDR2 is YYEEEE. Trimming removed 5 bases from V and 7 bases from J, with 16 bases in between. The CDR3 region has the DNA TGTGCCAGCAGGTGGACATTAGCATCTAATGAGCAGTTCTTC. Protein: CASRWTLASNEQFF.

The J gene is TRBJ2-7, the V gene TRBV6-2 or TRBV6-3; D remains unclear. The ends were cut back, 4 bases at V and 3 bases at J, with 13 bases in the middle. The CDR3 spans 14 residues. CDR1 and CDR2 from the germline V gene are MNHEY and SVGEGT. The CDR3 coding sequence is TGTGCCAGCAGTTTCCAGTTCCTAGGCTACGAGCAGTACTTC. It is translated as CASSFQFLGYEQYF.

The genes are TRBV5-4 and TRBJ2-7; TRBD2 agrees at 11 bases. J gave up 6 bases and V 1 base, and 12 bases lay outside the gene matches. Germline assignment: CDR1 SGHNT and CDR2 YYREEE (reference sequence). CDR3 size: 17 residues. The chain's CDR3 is CASSLTKLAGETGEQYF. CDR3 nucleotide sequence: TGTGCCAGCAGCTTGACCAAACTAGCGGGGGAGACGGGCGAGCAGTACTTC. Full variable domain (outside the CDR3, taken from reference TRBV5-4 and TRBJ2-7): ETGVTQSPTHLIKTRGQQVTLRCSSQSGHNTVSWYQQALGQGPQFIFQYYREEENGRGNFPPRFSGLQFPNYSSELNVNALELDDSALYLCASSLTKLAGETGEQYFGPGTRLTVT.

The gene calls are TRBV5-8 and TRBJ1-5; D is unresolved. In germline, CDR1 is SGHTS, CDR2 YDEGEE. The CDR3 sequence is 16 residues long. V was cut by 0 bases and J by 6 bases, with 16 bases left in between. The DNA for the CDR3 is TGTGCCAGCAGCTTGGCCCCCGGGGTGATCAGTCAGCCCCAGCATTTT. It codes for CASSLAPGVISQPQHF.